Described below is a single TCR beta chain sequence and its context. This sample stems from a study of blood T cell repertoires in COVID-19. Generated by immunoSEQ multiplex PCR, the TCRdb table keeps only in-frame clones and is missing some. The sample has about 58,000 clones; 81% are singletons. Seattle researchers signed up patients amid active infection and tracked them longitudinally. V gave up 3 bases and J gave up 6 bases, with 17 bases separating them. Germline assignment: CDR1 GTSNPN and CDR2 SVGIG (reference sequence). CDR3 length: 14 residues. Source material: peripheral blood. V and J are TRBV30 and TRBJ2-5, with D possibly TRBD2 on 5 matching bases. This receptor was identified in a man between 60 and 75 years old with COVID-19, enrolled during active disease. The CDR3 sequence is CAWRLGLGMKTQYF. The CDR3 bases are TGTGCCTGGAGGCTCGGACTGGGGATGAAGACCCAGTACTTC. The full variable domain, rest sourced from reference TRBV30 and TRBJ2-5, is SQTIHQWPATLVQPVGSPLSLECTVEGTSNPNLYWYRQAAGRGLQLLFYSVGIGQISSEVPQNLSASRPQDRQFILSSKKLLLSDSGFYLCAWRLGLGMKTQYFGPGTRLLVL.